Listed below are T cell receptor beta chains from one sample, sequenced in a study of T-cell reconstitution after alpha-beta-depleted transplantation in children. MiXCR, run by TCRdb on the PCR reads, gives a single entry per CDR3 protein. The sample lists approximately 340,000 distinct CDR3 sequences; 10% were seen once. The sequenced sample was PBMCs from the stem cell graft donor, obtained from the stem cell graft. Receptor source: a human donor who donated a stem cell graft to a child with acute lymphoblastic leukemia. Both conserved end residues are trimmed from each CDR3.

v_gene: TRBV12-3/TRBV12-4; CDR3aa: ASSPVLDRGYEQY
v_gene: TRBV20-1; CDR3aa: SAVGQGNNSPLH
v_gene: TRBV7-6; CDR3aa: ASSFGPGLAGENVEQY
v_gene: TRBV4-1; CDR3aa: ASSQLPGLAQETQY
v_gene: TRBV20-1; CDR3aa: SARAPNQPQH
v_gene: TRBV4-3; CDR3aa: ASSSWQGEETQY
v_gene: TRBV29-1; CDR3aa: SVEGVAAYNSPLH
v_gene: TRBV20-1; CDR3aa: SARPTGTNEQF
v_gene: TRBV19; CDR3aa: ASSIQGRFNEKLF
v_gene: TRBV2; CDR3aa: ASSMTGENTEAF
v_gene: TRBV5-1; CDR3aa: ASSLVGGGEPQH
v_gene: TRBV7-3; CDR3aa: ASSLRWAGGLAGATTDTQY
v_gene: TRBV10-3; CDR3aa: ATAIGQGAGGYT
v_gene: TRBV27; CDR3aa: ASSLSSNTEQF
v_gene: TRBV20-1; CDR3aa: SAPLGGPYTEAF
v_gene: TRBV7-8; CDR3aa: ASSLVGRDSPLH
v_gene: TRBV29-1; CDR3aa: SVGGILSKNIQY
v_gene: TRBV18; CDR3aa: ASSFGRAWNEQF
v_gene: TRBV9; CDR3aa: ASSVGPEQLQF
v_gene: TRBV5-1; CDR3aa: ASSLDPSGSVNEQF
v_gene: TRBV11-1; CDR3aa: ASTLSRVPGQGSYNEQF
v_gene: TRBV4-3; CDR3aa: ASSQDRNREGT
v_gene: TRBV28; CDR3aa: ASSLFAEYQETQY
v_gene: TRBV27; CDR3aa: ASSRDGPSYNSPLH
v_gene: TRBV11-1; CDR3aa: ASRPPLRGSGRGTDTQY
v_gene: TRBV5-1; CDR3aa: ASSRGGSYNEQF
v_gene: TRBV5-1; CDR3aa: ASKEGASSYEQY
v_gene: TRBV5-1; CDR3aa: ASTFPEGATSTDTQY
v_gene: TRBV7-6; CDR3aa: ASSDLSRGRLSNEQF
v_gene: TRBV27; CDR3aa: ASSFDTSGRGSYNEQF
v_gene: TRBV20-1; CDR3aa: SARGRGEKLF
v_gene: TRBV5-1; CDR3aa: ASSWRDYLYEQY
v_gene: TRBV9; CDR3aa: ASSVDGRARTDTQY
v_gene: TRBV7-6; CDR3aa: ASSPWTGGIDEQF
v_gene: TRBV27; CDR3aa: ASRTVLNTGELF
v_gene: TRBV5-1; CDR3aa: ASSLLSWSNDQF
v_gene: TRBV24-1; CDR3aa: ATSDLSTNQPQH
v_gene: TRBV6-1; CDR3aa: ASREEGVSGNTIY
v_gene: TRBV4-2; CDR3aa: ASSQEGSGSYSSYEQY
v_gene: TRBV19; CDR3aa: ASSIRAGASYNEQF